The rows below give T cell receptor beta chains drawn from one sample of a study of CD8 T cells in Susac syndrome. TCRdb re-derived calls from the immunoSEQ multiplex PCR reads in MiXCR, one entry per CDR3 protein. The table has 100,000 to 150,000 distinct CDR3 sequences, about 93% seen once. The sample taken for sequencing was CD8+ T cells from PBMCs. All receptors come from a human donor with Susac syndrome. Each CDR3 is given with its conserved first and last residue.

>TRBV11-2|TRBJ2-2
CASSLGRRAAVDTGELFF
>TRBV2|TRBJ1-5
CASRDGSLRDSNQPQHF
>TRBV15|TRBJ2-3
CATSGGLAGGYSTDTQYF
>TRBV14|TRBJ2-7
CASSLTGTVSYF
>TRBV7-2|TRBJ2-7
CASSPGQVYGNEQYF
>TRBV7-8|TRBJ1-5
CASSSQDGNYQPQHF
>TRBV4-1|TRBJ2-1
CASSTRAGGPNNEQFF
>TRBV5-6|TRBJ1-1
CASSRDPGTVLGETEAFF
>TRBV9|TRBJ2-5
CASSTSGALQETQYF
>TRBV12-3/TRBV12-4|TRBJ2-2
CASGAIPVTGELFF
>TRBV6-4|TRBJ2-1
CASTKLAGGHDEQFF
>TRBV18|TRBJ1-5
CASSPIRDGNQPQHF
>TRBV6-5|TRBJ1-1
CASSARLMNTEAFF
>TRBV5-6|TRBJ2-7
CASSYSGSTYEQYF
>TRBV12-3/TRBV12-4|TRBJ2-7
CASSSLGVSSYEQYF
>TRBV5-1|TRBJ2-3
CASSVLAGDLEGTDTQYF
>TRBV9|TRBJ2-3
CASSVDPGLPADTQYF